Each of the 14 T cell receptor beta chains below was sequenced from the same sample in a study of blood T cell repertoires in COVID-19. Sequenced by immunoSEQ multiplex PCR; TCRdb stores in-frame clones only, minus some. This table has about 200,000 clones, around 84% appearing once. Sequences were obtained from peripheral blood. These receptors came from a woman at least 80 years old with acute or convalescent COVID-19.

V and J are TRBV5-4 and TRBJ2-7, with D possibly TRBD2 on 6 matching bases. The germline V gene has CDR1 SGHNT and CDR2 YYREEE (reference sequence). V was pared by 3 bases and J by 3 bases, with 19 bases between. The CDR3 covers 16 residues. The CDR3 DNA is TGTGCCAGCAGCTACGACAGAGGAGGGGTAAACTACGAGCAGTACTTC. Its protein is CASSYDRGGVNYEQYF.

The chain joins TRBV5-1 to TRBJ2-5, with 9 bases aligning to TRBD2. Trimming removed 4 bases from V and 5 bases from J; junction bases left unmatched: 15. This CDR3 comprises 17 residues. The germline V gene encodes CDR1 SGHRS and CDR2 YFSETQ. The CDR3 loop is CASSPRAGGGSTETQYF. The CDR3 DNA is TGCGCCAGCAGCCCCCGAGCGGGAGGAGGGAGTACGGAGACCCAGTACTTC.

This clone was counted between two and nine times. In nucleotides, the CDR3 is TGTGCCAGCAGCTTAAGCGCAATACGGGGTCTCGAGACCCAGTACTTC. Protein: CASSLSAIRGLETQYF. V is TRBV7-3 and J is TRBJ2-5, with a weak D call TRBD2 (5 bases). Deletions cut 1 base from V and 5 bases from J, with 17 bases between. The CDR3 is 16 residues long. Per the germline V gene, CDR1 is SGHTA and CDR2 is FQGTGA.

This clone was seen a handful of times. A junction boundary mismatches the germline segment, possibly from a read error. CDR3 residues: CASSPSDQVATF. The DNA for the CDR3 is TGTGCCAGCAGTCCTAGCGATCAGGTCGCTACCTTT. This chain joins TRBV28 and TRBJ1-1, with D uncertain. The germline V gene has CDR1 MDHEN and CDR2 SYDVKM. The CDR3 totals 12 residues.

This chain uses TRBV11-3 with TRBJ1-1; tentative D call: TRBD1 (5 bases). CDR1 SGHNT and CDR2 YENEEA come from the germline V gene. The CDR3 has 15 residues. The germline V and J ends were trimmed by 3 bases and 2 bases, with 13 bases remaining between them. The CDR3 bases are TGTGCCAGCAGCTTGGGGTTCGGACACAACACTGAAGCTTTCTTT. This translates into CASSLGFGHNTEAFF.

The CDR3 spells CASSYSGPGGASPLHF. CDR3 DNA: TGTGCCAGCAGTTACTCAGGGCCCGGAGGAGCCTCACCCCTCCACTTT. This chain joins TRBV6-6 and TRBJ1-6; D not resolved. The germline gives CDR1 MNHNY, CDR2 SVGAGI (reference sequence). V lost 0 bases, J lost 10 bases, and 16 bases lay in between. The CDR3 loop spans 16 amino acids.

V gene TRBV24-1 combines with J gene TRBJ2-1; 9 bases are a match to TRBD1. This CDR3 comprises 16 residues. Unmatched junction bases numbered 12, after V lost 5 bases and J lost 8 bases. In germline, CDR1 is KGHDR, CDR2 SFDVKD. Here the CDR3 reads CATSVRDRALSDEQFF. CDR3 nucleotides: TGTGCCACCAGTGTCCGGGACAGGGCCCTCTCTGATGAGCAGTTCTTC.

This rearrangement joins TRBV6-2 or TRBV6-3 to TRBJ1-5; D possibly corresponds to TRBD1 (5 bases). There are 17 residues in the CDR3. V was shortened by 0 bases and J by 4 bases, with 16 bases between the two germline ends. CDR1 MNHEY and CDR2 SVGEGT come from the germline V gene. The CDR3 is CASSYSTPGRGNQPQHF. The CDR3 DNA reads as TGTGCCAGCAGTTACTCCACTCCGGGGCGGGGGAATCAGCCCCAGCATTTT.

The chain has TRBV18 and TRBJ2-7; possible D gene TRBD2, 6 bases. The CDR3 length is 14 residues. Trimming cost V 6 bases and J 3 bases, with 15 bases left between them. Germline V gene data show CDR1 as KGHSH and CDR2 as LQKENI. CDR3 bases: TGTGCCAGCTCCGGAGGTGGGCGGGGCTACGAGCAGTACTTC. It encodes CASSGGGRGYEQYF.

This chain connects TRBV11-2 to TRBJ2-7; D is unresolved. The V end lost 3 bases, the J end lost 1 base, and 7 bases lay between the germline ends. From germline, CDR1 is SGHAT and CDR2 FQNNGV. This CDR3 comprises 13 residues. The CDR3 nucleotides are TGTGCCAGCAGCTTCGAACTATCCTACGAGCAGTACTTC. It specifies CASSFELSYEQYF.

The genes are TRBV5-1 and TRBJ2-7, with D tentatively TRBD1 (5 bases). There are 13 residues in the CDR3. Germline V gene data show CDR1 as SGHRS and CDR2 as YFSETQ. Trimming removed 0 bases at V and 6 bases at J, with 10 bases between. The CDR3 region has the DNA TGCGCCAGCAGCTTGGGACAGTTAGGCGAGCAGTACTTC. Protein product: CASSLGQLGEQYF. The full variable domain, rest sourced from reference TRBV5-1 and TRBJ2-7, is KAGVTQTPRYLIKTRGQQVTLSCSPISGHRSVSWYQQTPGQGLQFLFEYFSETQRNKGNFPGRFSGRQFSNSRSEMNVSTLELGDSALYLCASSLGQLGEQYFGPGTRLTVT.

The chain links TRBV11-3 to TRBJ2-1, with 7 nucleotides matching TRBD1. Germline CDR1 SGHNT, CDR2 YENEEA. This CDR3 is 14 amino acids long. V was pared by 5 bases and J by 7 bases, with 8 bases of the junction left unmatched. Written as DNA, the CDR3 is TGTGCCAGCAGCCCACAGGGGTCGATGAATGAGCAGTTCTTC. This translates into CASSPQGSMNEQFF.

This chain uses TRBV5-1 with TRBJ1-2, with D possibly matching TRBD1 (6 bases). V was clipped by 0 bases and J by 3 bases, with 15 bases between them. This CDR3 has 16 residues. The germline V gene encodes CDR1 SGHRS and CDR2 YFSETQ. The CDR3 DNA is TGCGCCAGCAGCTTGGCGGGGGGGGCGCAGGACTATGGCTACACCTTC. Its translation is CASSLAGGAQDYGYTF.

The rearrangement joins TRBV19 to TRBJ2-1; 8 bases agree with TRBD2. Looked up from germline, CDR1 is LNHDA and CDR2 is SQIVND (reference sequence). CDR3 size: 15 residues. Trimming at V came to 3 bases and at J to 7 bases, leaving 8 bases not matched to a gene. The CDR3 coding sequence is TGTGCCAGTAGTATTACTAGCGGTGTATGGAATGAGCAGTTCTTC. Translation gives CASSITSGVWNEQFF.